The TCR beta chain described here comes from a study of T cell responses to AZD1222 COVID-19 vaccine. Across the study: Pooling covered second doses at about 4 or about 12 weeks. General study findings and limits: Among vaccine-associated CD4 TCRs, coverage spanned spike, with dominance at 160-218 and 743-854. Unmutated variant regions reportedly attract nearly half of all spike-specific TCRs. The donors showed a predominance of white British ancestry and of females, with possible underestimation of clonal diversity.

Details on this clone: Antigen unknown.

Germline values: CDR1 SGHNT, CDR2 YENEEA. V lost 5 bases and J lost 0, with 10 bases in between. CDR3 length equals 14 residues. This table comes from immunoSEQ multiplex PCR, and its TCRdb copy is limited to in-frame clones, with some not included. The data contain roughly 120,000 clones, 88% of them singletons. Source: peripheral blood, taken on day 0 of AZD1222 vaccination. This chain links TRBV11-3 with TRBJ1-2; D is possibly TRBD1 (6 bases). This receptor was obtained from an adult in good health. CDR3 DNA sequence: TGTGCCAGCAGCCGGACAGAGACTAACTATGGCTACACCTTC. Amino acids: CASSRTETNYGYTF.